The 13 T cell receptor beta chains listed next were all sequenced from one sample in a study of chemoradiotherapy in HPV16-positive cancers. TCRdb's table, derived via immunoSEQ multiplex PCR, lists solely in-frame clones and lacks some. The sample has over 10,000 clones; around three fifths are singletons. The sample was acquired from a patient who underwent chemoradiotherapy. These receptor sequences come from a human donor with HPV-associated anogenital cancer.

This clone was counted once. The chain recombines TRBV28 with TRBJ2-7, with TRBD1 matching over 9 bases. This CDR3 contains 17 residues. Germline V lookup: CDR1 MDHEN, CDR2 SYDVKM. J was trimmed by 2 bases and V by 8 bases; bases with no gene match: 16. The CDR3 DNA sequence: TGTGCCAGCGGCCCCGCGGGACAGGGAGAAGGGGCCTACGAGCAGTACTTC. Protein sequence: CASGPAGQGEGAYEQYF. Drawing the rest from reference TRBV28 and TRBJ2-7, the complete variable domain is DVKVTQSSRYLVKRTGEKVFLECVQDMDHENMFWYRQDPGLGLRLIYFSYDVKMKEKGDIPEGYSVSREKKERFSLILESASTNQTSMYLCASGPAGQGEGAYEQYFGPGTRLTVT.

This clone has just a few counts. V usage is TRBV7-9 and J usage is TRBJ2-5, with TRBD1 matching over 9 bases. Per the germline V gene, CDR1 is SEHNR and CDR2 is FQNEAQ (reference sequence). This CDR3 has 19 amino acids. V was pared by 5 bases and J by 2 bases, with 18 bases of the junction left unmatched. CDR3 in DNA: TGTGCCAGCAGCGCCCCCCGCGGACAGGGGAGGAGGGTACAAGAGACCCAGTACTTC. Its protein product is CASSAPRGQGRRVQETQYF.

V is TRBV5-1 and J is TRBJ2-5; the D gene is possibly TRBD1 (5 bases). V lost 4 bases, J lost 2 bases, and 15 bases lay in between. Germline V gene lookup returns CDR1 SGHRS and CDR2 YFSETQ. The CDR3 runs 15 residues. CDR3 sequence (DNA): TGCGCCAGCAGCCCTACTCAGGGCGTACAAGAGACCCAGTACTTC. It is translated as CASSPTQGVQETQYF. The variable domain in full, with the rest retrieved from reference TRBV5-1 and TRBJ2-5, is KAGVTQTPRYLIKTRGQQVTLSCSPISGHRSVSWYQQTPGQGLQFLFEYFSETQRNKGNFPGRFSGRQFSNSRSEMNVSTLELGDSALYLCASSPTQGVQETQYFGPGTRLLVL.

The CDR3 sequence is CASRGEQGGDYGYTF. CDR3 coding DNA: TGTGCCAGCAGGGGGGAACAGGGTGGGGACTATGGCTACACCTTC. The rearrangement links TRBV5-4 to TRBJ1-2; a possible D gene is TRBD1 (6 bases). The CDR3 has 15 residues. V gave up 5 bases and J gave up 3 bases, with 17 bases separating them. The germline gives CDR1 SGHNT, CDR2 YYREEE (reference sequence).

The CDR3 here is CASSQGEASWAQETQYF. The DNA of the CDR3 is TGTGCCAGCAGCCAAGGGGAGGCTAGCTGGGCCCAAGAGACCCAGTACTTC. The V and J genes are TRBV14 and TRBJ2-5, with D possibly being TRBD2 (6 bases). Germline V gene sequence: CDR1 SGHDN, CDR2 FVKESK. The CDR3 contains 17 residues. V was trimmed by 1 base and J by 1 base, leaving 16 bases between them.

J is TRBJ2-7 and V is TRBV5-1; 7 bases match TRBD1. The CDR3 sequence is 13 residues long. Germline lookup yields CDR1 SGHRS and CDR2 YFSETQ. Trimming cost V 2 bases and J 6 bases; bases outside gene matches: 5. CDR3 DNA sequence: TGCGCCAGCAGCTTCGGGACAGAAGGCGAGCAGTACTTC. It yields the protein CASSFGTEGEQYF.

The rearrangement links TRBV5-1 to TRBJ1-1; TRBD1 matches 7 bases. Germline V gene lookup returns CDR1 SGHRS and CDR2 YFSETQ. This CDR3 comprises 15 residues. The junction had 15 bases not matched to a gene; V was cut back by 6 bases and J by 7 bases. The CDR3 coding sequence is TGCGCCAGCAACCAAGATCGACAGGGAAAGGGTGAAGCTTTCTTT. It translates to CASNQDRQGKGEAFF.

This chain uses TRBV7-2 with TRBJ1-4; D gene ambiguous. This CDR3 spans 16 amino acids. The germline gives CDR1 SGHTA, CDR2 FQGNSA. Between the trimmed V and J ends, which lost 5 bases and 10 bases, there was a span of 23 bases. The DNA of the CDR3 is TGTGCCAGCAGCCCAACGACCCAACGGAGTTCTCTAAAACTGTTTTTT. This translates into CASSPTTQRSSLKLFF. The whole variable domain, remainder taken from reference TRBV7-2 and TRBJ1-4, is GAGVSQSPSNKVTEKGKDVELRCDPISGHTALYWYRQSLGQGLEFLIYFQGNSAPDKSGLPSDRFSAERTGGSVSTLTIQRTQQEDSAVYLCASSPTTQRSSLKLFFGSGTQLSVL.

This clone occurred once. V usage is TRBV6-6 and J usage is TRBJ1-2, with a possible D match to TRBD1 (6 bases). Germline V gene lookup returns CDR1 MNHNY and CDR2 SVGAGI (reference sequence). The CDR3 spans 14 residues. V lost 5 bases to trimming and J lost 8 bases, with 18 bases between them. The CDR3 reads CASSPIGGRGGYTF. For the CDR3, the DNA is TGTGCCAGCAGTCCGATTGGGGGCAGGGGAGGCTACACCTTC.

V gene TRBV29-1 combines with J gene TRBJ1-1, with TRBD1 identical over 11 bases. The CDR3 sequence is 15 residues long. The ends lost 1 base at V and 4 bases at J; junction bases unmatched: 5. The germline V gene has CDR1 SQVTM and CDR2 ANQGSEA. The CDR3 DNA reads as TGCAGCGTTGAAGGAGGGACAGGGGGTTTCACTGAAGCTTTCTTT. Protein product: CSVEGGTGGFTEAFF.

This clone was detected only once. V gene TRBV28 combines with J gene TRBJ1-2; TRBD1 aligns across 8 bases. The CDR3 is 16 amino acids. With V trimmed by 6 bases and J by 4 bases, 13 bases remained unmatched. Germline-derived CDR1 and CDR2 are MDHEN and SYDVKM. CDR3 residues: CASSPQSFDRGYGYTF. In DNA form, the CDR3 reads TGTGCCAGCAGCCCGCAAAGCTTTGACAGGGGCTATGGCTACACCTTC.

In this sample, this clone turned up a few times. This chain connects TRBV2 to TRBJ1-2; 7 bases map to TRBD1. J was trimmed by 8 bases and V by 7 bases; bases with no gene match: 10. Germline CDR1 is SNHLY and CDR2 is FYNNEI. The CDR3 is 13 residues long. CDR3 nucleotide sequence: TGTGCCAGCACTTGGACAGGTGTGGAAGGCTACACCTTC. It specifies CASTWTGVEGYTF.

The chain carries TRBV4-2 and TRBJ1-6; no clear D gene. In germline, CDR1 is LGHNA, CDR2 YNFKEQ. The CDR3 contains 16 residues. The V and J ends lost 4 bases and 9 bases respectively, with 19 bases between them. The CDR3 sequence is CASSPQHSAEISPLHF. The CDR3 DNA follows: TGTGCCAGCAGCCCCCAACACAGTGCCGAAATTTCACCCCTCCACTTT.